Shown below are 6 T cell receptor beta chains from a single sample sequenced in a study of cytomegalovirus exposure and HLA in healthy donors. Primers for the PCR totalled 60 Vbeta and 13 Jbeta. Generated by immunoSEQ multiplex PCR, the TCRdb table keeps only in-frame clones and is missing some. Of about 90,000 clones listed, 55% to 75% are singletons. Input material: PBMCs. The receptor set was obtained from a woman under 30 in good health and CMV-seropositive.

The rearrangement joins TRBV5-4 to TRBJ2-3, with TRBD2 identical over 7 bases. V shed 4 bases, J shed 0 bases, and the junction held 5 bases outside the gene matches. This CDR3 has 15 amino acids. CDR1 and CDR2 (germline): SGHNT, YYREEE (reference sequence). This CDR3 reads CASSPGGGSTDTQYF. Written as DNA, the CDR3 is TGTGCCAGCAGCCCAGGCGGGGGAAGCACAGATACGCAGTATTTT.

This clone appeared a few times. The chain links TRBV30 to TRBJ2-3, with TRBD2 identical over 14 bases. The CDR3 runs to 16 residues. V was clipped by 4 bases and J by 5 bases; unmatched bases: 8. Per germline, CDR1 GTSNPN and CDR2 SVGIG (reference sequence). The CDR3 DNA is TGTGCCTGGACTAAGGGACTAGCGGGAGTTCGAGATACGCAGTATTTT. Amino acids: CAWTKGLAGVRDTQYF.

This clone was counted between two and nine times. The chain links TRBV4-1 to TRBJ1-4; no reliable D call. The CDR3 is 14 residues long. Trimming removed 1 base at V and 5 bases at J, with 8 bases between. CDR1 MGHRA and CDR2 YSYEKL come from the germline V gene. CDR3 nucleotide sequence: TGCGCCAGCAGCCAAGGACCGAGGAATGAAAAACTGTTTTTT. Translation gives CASSQGPRNEKLFF.

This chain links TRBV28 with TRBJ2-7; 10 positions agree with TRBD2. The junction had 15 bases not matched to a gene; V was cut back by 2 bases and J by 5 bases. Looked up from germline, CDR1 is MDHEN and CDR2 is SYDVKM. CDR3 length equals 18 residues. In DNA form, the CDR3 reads TGTGCCAGCAGTTTAGGGGGCCGGGGGCTAGCGGGAGACCACGAGCAGTACTTC. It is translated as CASSLGGRGLAGDHEQYF.

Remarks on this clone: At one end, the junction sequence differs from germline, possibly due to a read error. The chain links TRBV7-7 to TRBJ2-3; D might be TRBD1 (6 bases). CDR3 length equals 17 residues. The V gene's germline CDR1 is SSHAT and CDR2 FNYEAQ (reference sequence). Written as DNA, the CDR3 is TGTGCTAGCAGCTCACTCATGGACAGTAGGAGCACAGATACGCAGTATTTT. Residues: CASSSLMDSRSTDTQYF.

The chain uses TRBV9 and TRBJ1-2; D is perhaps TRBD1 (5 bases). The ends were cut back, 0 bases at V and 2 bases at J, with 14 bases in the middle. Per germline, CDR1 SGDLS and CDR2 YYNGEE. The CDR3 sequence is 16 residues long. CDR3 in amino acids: CASSVELDRRNYGYTF. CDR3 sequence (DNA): TGTGCCAGCAGCGTAGAGCTTGACAGAAGAAACTATGGCTACACCTTC.